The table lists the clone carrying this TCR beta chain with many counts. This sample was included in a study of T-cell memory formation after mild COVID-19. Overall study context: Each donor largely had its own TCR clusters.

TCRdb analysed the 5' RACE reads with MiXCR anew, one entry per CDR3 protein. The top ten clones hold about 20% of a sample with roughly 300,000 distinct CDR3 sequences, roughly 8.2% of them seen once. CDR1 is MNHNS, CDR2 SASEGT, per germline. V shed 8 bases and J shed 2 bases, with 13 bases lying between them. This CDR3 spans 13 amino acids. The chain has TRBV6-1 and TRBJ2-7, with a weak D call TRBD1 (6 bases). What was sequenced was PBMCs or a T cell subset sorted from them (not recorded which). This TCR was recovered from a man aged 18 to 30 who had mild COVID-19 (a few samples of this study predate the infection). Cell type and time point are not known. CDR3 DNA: TGTGCCAGCTCCCAGGGGCAGGCCTACGAGCAGTACTTC. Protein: CASSQGQAYEQYF.